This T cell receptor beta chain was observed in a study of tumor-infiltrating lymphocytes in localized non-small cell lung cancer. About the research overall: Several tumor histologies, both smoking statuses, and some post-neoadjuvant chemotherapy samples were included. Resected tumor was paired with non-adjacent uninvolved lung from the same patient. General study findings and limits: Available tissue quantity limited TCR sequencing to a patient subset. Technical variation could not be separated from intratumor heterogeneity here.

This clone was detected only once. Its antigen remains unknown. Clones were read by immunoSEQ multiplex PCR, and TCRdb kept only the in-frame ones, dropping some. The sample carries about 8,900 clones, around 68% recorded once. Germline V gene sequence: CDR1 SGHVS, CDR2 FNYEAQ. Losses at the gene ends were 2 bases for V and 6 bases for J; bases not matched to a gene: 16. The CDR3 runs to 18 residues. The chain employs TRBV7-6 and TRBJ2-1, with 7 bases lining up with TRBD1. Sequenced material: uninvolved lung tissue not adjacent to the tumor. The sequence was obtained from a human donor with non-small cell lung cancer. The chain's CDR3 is CASSLSPEGQSSSNEQFF. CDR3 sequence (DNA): TGTGCCAGCAGCTTATCCCCAGAGGGACAGTCGTCTTCCAATGAGCAGTTCTTC.